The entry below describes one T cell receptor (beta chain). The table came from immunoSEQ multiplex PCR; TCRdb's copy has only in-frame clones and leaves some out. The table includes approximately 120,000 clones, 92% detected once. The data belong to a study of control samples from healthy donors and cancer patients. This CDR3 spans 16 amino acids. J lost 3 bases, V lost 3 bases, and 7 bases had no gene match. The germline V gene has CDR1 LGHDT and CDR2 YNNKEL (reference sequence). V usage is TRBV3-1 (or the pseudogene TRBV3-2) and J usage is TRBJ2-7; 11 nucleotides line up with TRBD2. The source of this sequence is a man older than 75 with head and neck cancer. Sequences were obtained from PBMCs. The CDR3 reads CASSQALSGRGYEQYF. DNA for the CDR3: TGTGCCAGCAGCCAGGCACTTAGCGGGAGGGGCTACGAGCAGTACTTC.